The present TCR beta chain was sequenced within a study of OX40 agonist ivuxolimab in advanced cancers. The germline CDR1 and CDR2 sequences are SGHKS and YYEKEE (reference sequence). Trimming stripped 3 bases from V and 7 bases from J, with 6 bases between. CDR3 size: 11 residues. Produced via immunoSEQ multiplex PCR; TCRdb's table is partial and in-frame only. Of tens of thousands of clones listed, 75% to 90% were seen once; the top ten hold 4%. Peripheral blood came from all dose cohorts at three timepoints. This chain uses TRBV5-5 with TRBJ2-3; D unresolved. This receptor was identified in an adult with an advanced solid tumor such as melanoma, head and neck, liver or kidney cancer. The source material was CD4+ or CD8+ T cells sorted from blood, sampled in a trial of the OX40 agonist ivuxolimab. The CDR3 nucleotides read TGTGCCAGCAGCTCCGGTTATACGCAGTATTTT. It translates to CASSSGYTQYF.